The present T cell receptor beta chain was sequenced within a study of blood T cell repertoires in COVID-19 (dated by TCRdb to 2020 to 2022). Some background on the complete study: Collaborator samples came from the United States, Italy and Spain and covered acute and convalescent phases of COVID-19. The material from the prospective study consisted of cDNA or gDNA derived from T cells, B-cell-depleted T cells, or PBMCs. Subjects who had been exposed to COVID-19, were actively infected with it, or had recovered from it provided the deeply sampled blood TCRbeta repertoires that made up the dataset. The repertoires were made available in a free public database intended to serve as a resource for research on the immune response to SARS-CoV-2. Samples came from the ongoing ImmuneRACE study (first 160 participants) plus 1,254 subjects from 6 global collaborators. Sample metadata almost always included a de-identified subject ID, COVID-19 status, age in years and sex. HLA class I and class II types, where available, came from metadata supplied by the sample provider rather than from assay-based typing. The study at large found these results: The amount of clinical and demographic metadata varied by source and participant and was provided uncurated.

TCRbeta CDR3 regions were amplified from genomic DNA by means of the immunoSEQ Assay, a bias-controlled multiplex PCR. The study's own analysis went as follows. The number of nucleated cells in each sample was estimated from the amplification of reference gene primers within the assay. Sequence reads were collapsed and filtered to measure the absolute abundance of every unique TCRbeta CDR3 rearrangement. For each sample, productive Simpson clonality was calculated as the square root of Simpson's diversity index across productive rearrangements. Sourced from immuneACCESS, this table was stored by TCRdb with only in-frame sequences that have V and J called. A share of the clones is absent; for the studies checked, an unresolved V gene accounts for under half, and the remainder has no known explanation. Clone size and the V and J calls come from that table; the DNA yielded D and trimming. The sample yields 150,000 to 180,000 clones; approximately 82% were counted once. Nearly 10% of the sample rests with the top ten.

Whole blood was collected in K2EDTA tubes by collaborating institutions according to the institutions' own protocols. Collaborator samples were shipped for TCRbeta analysis as frozen whole blood, isolated PBMCs, or DNA extracted from either sample type. The cysteine opens and the phenylalanine closes a CDR3 of 17 amino acids. Here the CDR3 DNA is all that survives: 51 bases in frame from base 1. For CDR1 and CDR2, the germline V gene lists SGHRS and YFSETQ. On this clone: Its target antigen remains unknown. The junction departs from the called germline gene at one end, perhaps through a read error.

This clonotype originated in a woman in her forties or fifties with acute or convalescent COVID-19. The sample was peripheral blood. In this chain, TRBV5-1 is recombined with TRBJ2-2, and TRBD1 matches 10 of the central bases. Here is the DNA: TGCGCCAGCACCTTGATGGCCGGGACAGGGGCTTCCGGGGAGCTGTTTTTT. Translated, it reads CASTLMAGTGASGELFF.